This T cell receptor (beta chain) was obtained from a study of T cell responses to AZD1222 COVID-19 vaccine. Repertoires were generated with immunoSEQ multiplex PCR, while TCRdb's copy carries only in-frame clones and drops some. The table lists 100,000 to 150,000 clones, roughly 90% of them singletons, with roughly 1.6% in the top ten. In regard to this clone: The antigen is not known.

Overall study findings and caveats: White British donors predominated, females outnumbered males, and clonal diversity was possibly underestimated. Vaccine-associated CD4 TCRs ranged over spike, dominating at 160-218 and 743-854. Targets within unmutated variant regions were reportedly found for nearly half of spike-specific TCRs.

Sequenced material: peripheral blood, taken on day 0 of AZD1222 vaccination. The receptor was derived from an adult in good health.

Here the CDR3 DNA reads TGTGCCAGCAGTCTAGCGGGAGCCTGGAATGAGCAGTTCTTC. This sequence encodes CASSLAGAWNEQFF. The chain is built from TRBV6-5 and TRBJ2-1; 10 bases line up with TRBD2. The junction had 5 bases not matched to a gene; V was cut back by 5 bases and J by 7 bases. Germline V gene data show CDR1 as MNHEY and CDR2 as SVGAGI. The CDR3 contains 14 residues.